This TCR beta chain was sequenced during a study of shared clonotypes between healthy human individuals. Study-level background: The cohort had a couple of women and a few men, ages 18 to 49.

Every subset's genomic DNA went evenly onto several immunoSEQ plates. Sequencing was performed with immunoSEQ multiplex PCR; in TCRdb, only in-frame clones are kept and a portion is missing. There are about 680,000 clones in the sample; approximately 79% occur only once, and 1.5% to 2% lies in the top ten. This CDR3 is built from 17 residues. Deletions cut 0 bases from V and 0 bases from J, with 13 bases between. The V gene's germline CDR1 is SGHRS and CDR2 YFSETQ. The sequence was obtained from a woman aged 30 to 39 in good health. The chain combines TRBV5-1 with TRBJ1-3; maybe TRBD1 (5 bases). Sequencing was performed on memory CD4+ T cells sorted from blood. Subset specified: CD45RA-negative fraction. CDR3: CASSLDGQPSSGNTIYF. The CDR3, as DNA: TGCGCCAGCAGCTTGGATGGACAACCGAGCTCTGGAAACACCATATATTTT.